This TCR beta chain was profiled in a study of OX40 agonist ivuxolimab in advanced cancers. Across the whole study: Patients were dosed intravenously with ivuxolimab at 0.01 to 10 mg/kg every 2 weeks. Findings of the study overall: It was not determined which antigens were specifically recognized by the peripheral T cells that had undergone clonal expansion. Within 6 weeks, CD4+ and CD8+ blood T cells expanded clonally at 0.1 to 3.0 mg/kg.

Germline V gene data show CDR1 as SEHNR and CDR2 as FQNEAQ (reference sequence). This CDR3 spans 16 amino acids. Deletions cut 4 bases from V and 6 bases from J, with 18 bases between. Sequenced by immunoSEQ multiplex PCR; TCRdb stores in-frame clones only, minus some. The data show around 31,000 clones, with 75% to 95% seen just once and approximately 4.3% held by the top ten. Of note for this clone: Its specificity is unknown.

V usage is TRBV7-9 and J usage is TRBJ1-4; no clear D gene. The source of this sequence is an adult with an advanced solid tumor such as melanoma, head and neck, liver or kidney cancer. The source was CD4+ or CD8+ T cells sorted from blood, collected in a trial of the OX40 agonist ivuxolimab. The CDR3 protein is CASSSPLQVWDEKLFF. CDR3 sequence (DNA): TGTGCCAGCAGCTCCCCTCTGCAGGTCTGGGATGAAAAACTGTTTTTT.